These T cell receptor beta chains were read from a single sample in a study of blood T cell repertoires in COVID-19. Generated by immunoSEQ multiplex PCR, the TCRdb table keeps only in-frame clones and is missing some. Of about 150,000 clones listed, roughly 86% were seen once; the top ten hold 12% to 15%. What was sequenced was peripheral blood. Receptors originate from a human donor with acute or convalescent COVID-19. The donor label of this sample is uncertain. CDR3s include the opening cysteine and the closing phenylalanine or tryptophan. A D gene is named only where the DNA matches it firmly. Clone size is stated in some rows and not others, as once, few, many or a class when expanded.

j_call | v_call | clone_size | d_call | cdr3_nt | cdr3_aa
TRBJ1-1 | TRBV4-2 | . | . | TGTGCCAGCAGCCAAGATGGCCGGGGACAAAACACTGAAGCTTTCTTT | CASSQDGRGQNTEAFF
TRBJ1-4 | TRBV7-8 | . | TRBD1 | TGTGCCAGCAGCTTATTAAGCCGGACAGGGGGCAATGAAAAACTGTTTTTT | CASSLLSRTGGNEKLFF
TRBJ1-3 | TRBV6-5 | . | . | TGTGCCAGCAGGAGGGGGAGCTCTGGAAACACCATATATTTT | CASRRGSSGNTIYF
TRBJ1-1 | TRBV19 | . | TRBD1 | TGTGCCAGTAGTATAGTGACCGGACAGGGGCTGAACACTGAAGCTTTCTTT | CASSIVTGQGLNTEAFF
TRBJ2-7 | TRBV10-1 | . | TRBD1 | TGCGCCAGCGGACTGGGGACAGGTATCTCCTACGAGCAGTACTTC | CASGLGTGISYEQYF
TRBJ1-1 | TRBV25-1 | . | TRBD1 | TGTGCCAGCAGCTCCGGGACAGGGGGCTCTGAAGCTTTCTTT | CASSSGTGGSEAFF
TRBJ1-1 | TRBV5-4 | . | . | TGTGCCAGCACACCGTCAGGGAACACTGAAGCTTTCTTT | CASTPSGNTEAFF
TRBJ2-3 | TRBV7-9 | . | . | TGTGCCAGCAGCTTGGGAGTAAGCACAGATACGCAGTATTTT | CASSLGVSTDTQYF
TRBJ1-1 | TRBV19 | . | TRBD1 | TGTGCCAGTAGTATCAGGGGGGAAGCTTTCTTT | CASSIRGEAFF
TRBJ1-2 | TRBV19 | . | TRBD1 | TGTGCCAGTAGTACTACCGGGACAGGGAGTGGCTACACCTTC | CASSTTGTGSGYTF
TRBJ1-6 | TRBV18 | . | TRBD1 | TGTGCCAGCTCACATAGTGACAGGGACAATTCACCCCTCCACTTT | CASSHSDRDNSPLHF
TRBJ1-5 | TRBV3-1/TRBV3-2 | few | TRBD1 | TGTGCCAGCAGCCAATCCCTTTCGGACAGGGGTGGTCAGCCCCAGCATTTT | CASSQSLSDRGGQPQHF
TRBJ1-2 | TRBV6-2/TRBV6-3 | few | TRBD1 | TGTGCCAGCAGTTTCAACAGGGGGCTTCGGGGCTACACCTTC | CASSFNRGLRGYTF
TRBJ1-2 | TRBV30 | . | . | TGTGCCTGGAGTGTAGGGGCCGCTAACTATGGCTACACCTTC | CAWSVGAANYGYTF
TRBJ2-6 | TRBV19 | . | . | TGTGCCAGTAGTATAGAGGGCTTCTTCTCTGGGGCCAACGTCCTGACTTTC | CASSIEGFFSGANVLTF
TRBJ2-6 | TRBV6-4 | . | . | TGTGCCAGCAGTCCAGGGGGGGCCAACGTCCTGACTTTC | CASSPGGANVLTF
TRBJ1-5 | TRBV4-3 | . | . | TGCGCCAGCAGCCAGGGGAGCTCGGGGAATCAGCCCCAGCATTTT | CASSQGSSGNQPQHF